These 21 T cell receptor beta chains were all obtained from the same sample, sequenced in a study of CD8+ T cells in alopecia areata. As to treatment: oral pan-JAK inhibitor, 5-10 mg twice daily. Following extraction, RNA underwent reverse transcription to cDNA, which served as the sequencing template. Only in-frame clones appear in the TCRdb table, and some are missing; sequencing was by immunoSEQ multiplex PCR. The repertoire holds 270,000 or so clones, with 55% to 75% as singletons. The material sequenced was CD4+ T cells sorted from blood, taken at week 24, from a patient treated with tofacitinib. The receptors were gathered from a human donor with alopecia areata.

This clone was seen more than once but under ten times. The DNA of the CDR3 is TGTGCCAGCAGCCCGACTAGCGGGGGTAGCACAGATACGCAGTATTTT. Translating it yields CASSPTSGGSTDTQYF. The chain carries TRBV11-3 and TRBJ2-3, with TRBD2 identical over 12 bases. Trimming cost V 5 bases and J 0 bases; bases outside gene matches: 3. The CDR3 extends over 16 amino acids. CDR1 is SGHNT, CDR2 YENEEA, per germline.

As DNA, the CDR3 is TGTGCCAGTAGAGAGCGGGGTGGCTCCTACGAGCAGTACTTC. Translating it yields CASRERGGSYEQYF. V and J are TRBV19 and TRBJ2-7; 7 nucleotides align to TRBD2. Germline V lookup: CDR1 LNHDA, CDR2 SQIVND (reference sequence). This CDR3 comprises 14 residues. Trimming took 6 bases from V and 0 from J; bases not matched to a gene: 5.

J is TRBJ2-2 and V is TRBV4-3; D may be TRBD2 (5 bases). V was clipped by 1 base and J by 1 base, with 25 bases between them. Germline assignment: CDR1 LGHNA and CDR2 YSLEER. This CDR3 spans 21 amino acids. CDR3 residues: CASSQVARQRNLGLNTGELFF. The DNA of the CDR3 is TGCGCCAGCAGCCAAGTTGCAAGGCAGCGGAACTTAGGGCTGAACACCGGGGAGCTGTTTTTT.

The DNA of the CDR3 is TGTGCGTGTCCTTCGGCCTACGAGCAGTACTTC. Amino acid sequence: CACPSAYEQYF. This rearrangement joins TRBV30 to TRBJ2-7; D remains unclear. Germline CDR1 GTSNPN, CDR2 SVGIG (reference sequence). The CDR3 length is 11 residues.

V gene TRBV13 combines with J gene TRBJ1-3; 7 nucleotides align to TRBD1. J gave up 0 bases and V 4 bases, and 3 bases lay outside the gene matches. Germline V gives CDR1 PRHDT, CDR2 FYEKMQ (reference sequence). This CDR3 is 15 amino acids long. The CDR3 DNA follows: TGTGCCAGCAGCTCGGGACAGCTCTCTGGAAACACCATATATTTT. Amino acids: CASSSGQLSGNTIYF.

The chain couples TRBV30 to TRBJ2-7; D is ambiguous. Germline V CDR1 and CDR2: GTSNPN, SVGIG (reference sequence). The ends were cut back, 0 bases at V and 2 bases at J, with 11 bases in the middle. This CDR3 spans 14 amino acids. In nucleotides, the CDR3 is TGTGCCTGGAGTGTCTCCGTGATGACCTACGAGCAGTACTTC. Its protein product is CAWSVSVMTYEQYF.

CDR3 bases: TGTGCCAGCAGCTTTGGTAGCTCTGAAGCTTTCTTT. Translation: CASSFGSSEAFF. The V and J genes are TRBV4-2 and TRBJ1-1; D is unclear. The CDR3 covers 12 residues. V shed 5 bases and J shed 6 bases, with 10 bases lying between them. Germline CDR1 LGHNA, CDR2 YNFKEQ.

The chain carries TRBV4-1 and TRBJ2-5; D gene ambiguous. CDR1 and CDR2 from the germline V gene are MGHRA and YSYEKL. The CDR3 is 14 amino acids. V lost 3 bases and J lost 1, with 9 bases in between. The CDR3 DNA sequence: TGCGCCAGCAGCCAGTTGGCTACCCAAGAGACCCAGTACTTC. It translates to CASSQLATQETQYF.

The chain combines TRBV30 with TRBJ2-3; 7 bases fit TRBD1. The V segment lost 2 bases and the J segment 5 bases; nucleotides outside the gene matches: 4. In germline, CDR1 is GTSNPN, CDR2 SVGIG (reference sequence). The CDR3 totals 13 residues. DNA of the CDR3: TGTGCCTGGAGTTCCCAGGGGGAAGATACGCAGTATTTT. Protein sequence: CAWSSQGEDTQYF.

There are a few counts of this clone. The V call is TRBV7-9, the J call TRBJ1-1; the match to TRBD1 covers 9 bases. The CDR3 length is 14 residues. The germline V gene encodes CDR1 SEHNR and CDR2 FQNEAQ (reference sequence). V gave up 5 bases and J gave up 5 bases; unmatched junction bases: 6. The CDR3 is CASSQGQGRTEAFF. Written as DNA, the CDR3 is TGTGCCAGCAGCCAGGGACAGGGAAGGACTGAAGCTTTCTTT.

The CDR3 sequence: CASSRVMGQAPYEQYF. The CDR3 DNA reads as TGTGCCAGCAGCCGGGTCATGGGACAGGCGCCCTACGAGCAGTACTTC. This sequence joins TRBV6-6 and TRBJ2-7; 8 bases agree with TRBD1. This CDR3 is 16 amino acids long. CDR1 is MNHNY and CDR2 is SVGAGI in the germline V gene (reference sequence). V trimming: 6 bases; J trimming: 2 bases; junction bases outside the gene matches: 12.

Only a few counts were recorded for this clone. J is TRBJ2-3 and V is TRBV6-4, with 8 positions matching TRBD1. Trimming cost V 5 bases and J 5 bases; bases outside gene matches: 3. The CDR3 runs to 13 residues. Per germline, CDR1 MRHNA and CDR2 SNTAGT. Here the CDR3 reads CASSPGGIDTQYF. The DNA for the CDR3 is TGTGCCAGCAGTCCAGGGGGCATAGATACGCAGTATTTT.

CDR3 DNA: TGTGCCATCAGTGCCTCGGGGGGGCCTGATACGCAGTATTTT. Protein: CAISASGGPDTQYF. The rearrangement joins TRBV10-3 to TRBJ2-3, with 8 bases identical to TRBD2. There are 14 residues in the CDR3. The germline gives CDR1 ENHRY, CDR2 SYGVKD. The ends lost 4 bases at V and 6 bases at J; junction bases unmatched: 6.

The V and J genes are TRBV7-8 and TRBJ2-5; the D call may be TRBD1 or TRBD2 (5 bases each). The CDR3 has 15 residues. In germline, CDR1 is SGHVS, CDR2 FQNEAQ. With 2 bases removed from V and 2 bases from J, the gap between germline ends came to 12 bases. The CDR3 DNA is TGTGCCAGCAGCTTACAGGGTCCGGGGCAAGAGACCCAGTACTTC. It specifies CASSLQGPGQETQYF.

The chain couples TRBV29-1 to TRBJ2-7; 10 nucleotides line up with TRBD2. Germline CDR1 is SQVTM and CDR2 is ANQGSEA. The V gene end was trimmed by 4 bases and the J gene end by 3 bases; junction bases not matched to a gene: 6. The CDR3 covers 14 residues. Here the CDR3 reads CSVVEQRGGYEQYF. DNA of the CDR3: TGCAGCGTTGTTGAGCAGCGGGGGGGCTACGAGCAGTACTTC.

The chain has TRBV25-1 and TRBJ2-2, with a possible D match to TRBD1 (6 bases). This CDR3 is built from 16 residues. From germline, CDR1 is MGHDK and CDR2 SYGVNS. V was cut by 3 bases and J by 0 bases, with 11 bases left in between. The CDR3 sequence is CASSDPRGPNTGELFF. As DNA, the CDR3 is TGTGCCAGCAGTGATCCCAGGGGCCCGAACACCGGGGAGCTGTTTTTT.

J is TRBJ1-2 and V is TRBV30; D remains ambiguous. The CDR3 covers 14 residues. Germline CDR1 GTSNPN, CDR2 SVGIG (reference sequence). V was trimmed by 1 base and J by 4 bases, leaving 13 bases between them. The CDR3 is CAWSGRLRGYGYTF. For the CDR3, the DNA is TGTGCCTGGAGTGGTCGATTGCGCGGCTATGGCTACACCTTC.

The CDR3 loop reads CASSLTRPDEKLFF. The CDR3 DNA reads as TGCGCCAGCAGCTTGACCAGACCTGATGAAAAACTGTTTTTT. V is TRBV5-1 and J is TRBJ1-4; D gene ambiguous. V lost 1 base, J lost 6 bases, and 10 bases lay in between. The germline V gene encodes CDR1 SGHRS and CDR2 YFSETQ. The CDR3 sequence is 14 residues long.

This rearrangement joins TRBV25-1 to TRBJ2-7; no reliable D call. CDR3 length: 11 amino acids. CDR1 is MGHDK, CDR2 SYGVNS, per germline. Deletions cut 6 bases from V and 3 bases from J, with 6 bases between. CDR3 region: CASSLYYEQYF. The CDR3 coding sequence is TGTGCCAGCAGCCTCTACTACGAGCAGTACTTC.

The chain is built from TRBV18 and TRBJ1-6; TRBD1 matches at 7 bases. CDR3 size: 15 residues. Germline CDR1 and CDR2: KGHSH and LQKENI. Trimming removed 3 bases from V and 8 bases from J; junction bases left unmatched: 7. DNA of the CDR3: TGTGCCAGCTCACCGCTGGGACAGATGGATTCACCCCTCCACTTT. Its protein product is CASSPLGQMDSPLHF.

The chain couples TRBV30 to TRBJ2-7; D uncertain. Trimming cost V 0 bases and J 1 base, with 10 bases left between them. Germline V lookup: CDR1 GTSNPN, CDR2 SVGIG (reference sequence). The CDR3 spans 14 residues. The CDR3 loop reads CAWSVFTDSYEQYF. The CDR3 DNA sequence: TGTGCCTGGAGTGTCTTTACAGATTCCTACGAGCAGTACTTC.